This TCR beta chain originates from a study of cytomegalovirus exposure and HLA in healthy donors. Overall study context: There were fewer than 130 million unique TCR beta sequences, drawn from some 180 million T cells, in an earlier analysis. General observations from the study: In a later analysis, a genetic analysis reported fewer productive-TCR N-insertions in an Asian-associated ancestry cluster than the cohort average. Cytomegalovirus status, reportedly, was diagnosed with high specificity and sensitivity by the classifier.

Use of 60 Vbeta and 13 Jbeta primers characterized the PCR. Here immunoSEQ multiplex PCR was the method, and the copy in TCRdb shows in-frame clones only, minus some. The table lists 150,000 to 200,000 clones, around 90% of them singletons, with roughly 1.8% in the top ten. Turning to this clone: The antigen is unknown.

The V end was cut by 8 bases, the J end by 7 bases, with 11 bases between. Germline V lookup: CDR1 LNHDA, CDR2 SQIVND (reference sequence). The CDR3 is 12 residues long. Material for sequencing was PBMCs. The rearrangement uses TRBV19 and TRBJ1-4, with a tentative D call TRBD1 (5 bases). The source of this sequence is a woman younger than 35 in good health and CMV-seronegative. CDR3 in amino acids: CASGLGGEKLFF. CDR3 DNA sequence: TGTGCCAGTGGTCTGGGGGGTGAAAAACTGTTTTTT.